This T cell receptor (beta chain) was retrieved from a study of HIV-infected patients and healthy controls (dated by TCRdb to 2013 to 2014). Trimmed from V: 0 bases; trimmed from J: 2 bases; junction bases lacking a gene match: 2. The CDR3, cysteine through phenylalanine, is 15 amino acids long. Only the CDR3 portion is preserved as DNA: 45 bases, with reading frame beginning at the first base. The germline V gene gives CDR1 as KGHSH and CDR2 as LQKENI. Preparation of the library involved 5' RACE. Sequencing used an Illumina MiSeq. TCRdb handled the public reads itself, with Q25 trimming in fastp and clone calling in MiXCR, and kept productive beta chains. Records with the same CDR3 protein are collapsed into one entry carrying the most frequent genes and DNA. A total of tens of thousands of distinct CDR3 sequences appear in this sample, about 17% of them only once. The top ten constitute approximately 6% of the sample.

Comment on this clonotype: Its recognized antigen is unknown. No much larger clone exists at a distance of one base, and base qualities are not known.

The rearranged chain carries TRBV18 and TRBJ2-7; the central 9 bases match TRBD1. Sequencing was carried out using CD4+ T cells from blood. The receptor was derived from a human donor in good health. The encoded CDR3 is CASSPPDRGTYEQYF. At the DNA level, the sequence is TGTGCCAGCTCACCACCGGACAGGGGAACCTACGAGCAGTACTTC.